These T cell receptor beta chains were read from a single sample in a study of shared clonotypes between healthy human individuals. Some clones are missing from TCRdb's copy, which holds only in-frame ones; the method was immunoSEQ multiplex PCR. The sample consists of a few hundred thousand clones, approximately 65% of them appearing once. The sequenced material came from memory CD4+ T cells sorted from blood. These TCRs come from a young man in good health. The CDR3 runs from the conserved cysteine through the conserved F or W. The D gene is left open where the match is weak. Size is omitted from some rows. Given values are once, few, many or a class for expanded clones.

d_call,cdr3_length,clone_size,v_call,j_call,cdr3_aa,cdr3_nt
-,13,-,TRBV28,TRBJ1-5,CASSFLGNQPQHF,TGTGCCAGCAGTTTTTTGGGCAATCAGCCCCAGCATTTT
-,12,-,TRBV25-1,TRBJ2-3,CASSEWSGTQYF,TGTGCCAGCAGTGAATGGTCAGGGACGCAGTATTTT
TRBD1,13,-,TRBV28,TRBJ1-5,CASRQGADQPQHF,TGTGCCAGCAGACAGGGGGCGGATCAGCCCCAGCATTTT
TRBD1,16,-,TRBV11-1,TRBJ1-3,CASSLGQTSSGNTIYF,TGTGCCAGCAGCTTGGGACAGACGAGCTCTGGAAACACCATATATTTT
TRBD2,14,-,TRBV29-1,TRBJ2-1,CSGRLAGSYNEQFF,TGCAGCGGCCGTTTAGCGGGGTCTTACAATGAGCAGTTCTTC
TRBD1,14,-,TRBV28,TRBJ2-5,CAIQNRGPQETQYF,TGTGCCATTCAGAACAGGGGGCCCCAAGAGACCCAGTACTTC
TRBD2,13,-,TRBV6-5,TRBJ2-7,CASRRTTSGEQYF,TGTGCCAGCAGGCGTACTACTAGCGGGGAGCAGTACTTC
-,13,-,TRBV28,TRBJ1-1,CAILGQRDTEAFF,TGTGCCATACTAGGGCAGCGGGACACTGAAGCTTTCTTT
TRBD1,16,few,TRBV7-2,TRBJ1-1,CASSLAGTGVGTEAFF,TGTGCCAGCAGCTTAGCAGGGACAGGGGTCGGGACTGAAGCTTTCTTT
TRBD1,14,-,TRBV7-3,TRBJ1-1,CASSSTGPGTEAFF,TGTGCCAGCAGCTCGACAGGGCCGGGAACTGAAGCTTTCTTT
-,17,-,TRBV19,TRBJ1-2,CASSTAGRSRRVYGYTF,TGTGCCAGTAGTACAGCGGGACGCTCCCGGCGGGTCTATGGCTACACCTTC
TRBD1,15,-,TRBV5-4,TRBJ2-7,CASSSPEHRGGEQYF,TGTGCCAGCAGCTCCCCGGAACACAGGGGCGGCGAGCAGTACTTC
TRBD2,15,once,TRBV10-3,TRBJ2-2,CAPPPTSPTGGELFF,TGTGCCCCACCACCGACTAGCCCAACAGGAGGGGAGCTGTTTTTT
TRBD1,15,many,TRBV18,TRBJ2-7,CASSSPGQGEGEQYF,TGTGCCAGCTCATCTCCGGGACAGGGGGAGGGCGAGCAGTACTTC
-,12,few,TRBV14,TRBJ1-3,CASSQLRNTIYF,TGTGCCAGCAGCCAATTAAGAAACACCATATATTTT
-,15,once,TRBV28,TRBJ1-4,CASNSQDATNEKLFF,TGTGCCAGCAATTCACAGGATGCAACTAATGAAAAACTGTTTTTT
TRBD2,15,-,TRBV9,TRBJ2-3,CASSVEGLGTDTQYF,TGTGCCAGCAGCGTAGAGGGACTAGGGACAGATACGCAGTATTTT
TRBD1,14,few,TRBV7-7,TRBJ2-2,CASSLEQGAGELFF,TGTGCTAGCAGCTTAGAACAGGGGGCCGGGGAGCTGTTTTTT
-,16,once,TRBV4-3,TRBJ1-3,CASSQDFGSSGNTIYF,TGCGCCAGCAGCCAAGATTTCGGGAGCTCTGGAAACACCATATATTTT
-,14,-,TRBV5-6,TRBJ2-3,CASSSLVSGDTQYF,TGTGCCAGCAGCAGCCTGGTGAGCGGAGATACGCAGTATTTT
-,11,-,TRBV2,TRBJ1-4,CASSAYEKLFF,TGTGCCAGCAGTGCATATGAAAAACTGTTTTTT
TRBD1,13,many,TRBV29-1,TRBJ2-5,CSVDQGAEETQYF,TGCAGCGTTGACCAGGGGGCAGAAGAGACCCAGTACTTC
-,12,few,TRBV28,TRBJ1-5,CASRRTPAAQHF,TGTGCCAGCAGACGAACACCCGCGGCCCAGCATTTT
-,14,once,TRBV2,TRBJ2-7,CASQGALESYEQYF,TGTGCCAGCCAAGGGGCCCTCGAAAGCTACGAGCAGTACTTC
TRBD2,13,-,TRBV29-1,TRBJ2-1,CSVKRETSNEQFF,TGCAGCGTGAAGCGGGAGACTAGTAATGAGCAGTTCTTC
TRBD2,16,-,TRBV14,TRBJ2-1,CASSPLGTSGSGEQFF,TGTGCCAGCAGCCCCCTGGGGACTAGCGGGAGCGGTGAGCAGTTCTTC
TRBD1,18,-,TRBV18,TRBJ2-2,CASSPPLTGVTNTGELFF,TGTGCCAGCTCACCACCTCTGACAGGGGTTACGAACACCGGGGAGCTGTTTTTT
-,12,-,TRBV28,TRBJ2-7,CASSLLGNEQYF,TGTGCCAGCAGTTTACTAGGGAACGAGCAGTACTTC
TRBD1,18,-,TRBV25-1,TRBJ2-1,CASSTGQGIRGSYNEQFF,TGTGCCAGCAGCACGGGACAGGGGATAAGGGGCTCCTACAATGAGCAGTTCTTC
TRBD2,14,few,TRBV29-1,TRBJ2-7,CSVDPGGGALEQYF,TGCAGCGTTGATCCTGGGGGAGGGGCCCTCGAGCAGTACTTC
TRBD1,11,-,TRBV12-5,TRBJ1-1,CASGSDREAFF,TGTGCTAGTGGTTCGGACAGGGAAGCTTTCTTT
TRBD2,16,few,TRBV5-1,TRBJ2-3,CASSLSSGRGTDTQYF,TGCGCCAGCAGCTTATCTAGCGGGAGGGGGACAGATACGCAGTATTTT
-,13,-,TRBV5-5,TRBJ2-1,CASSLVLANEQFF,TGTGCCAGCAGCTTGGTCTTAGCAAATGAGCAGTTCTTC
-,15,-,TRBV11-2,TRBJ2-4,CASRRPGTAKNIQYF,TGTGCCAGCAGGCGACCCGGGACAGCCAAAAACATTCAGTACTTC
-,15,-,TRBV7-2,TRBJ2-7,CASSPPGAMDNEQYF,TGTGCCAGCAGCCCTCCGGGGGCAATGGACAACGAGCAGTACTTC
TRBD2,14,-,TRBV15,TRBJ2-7,CATSVSGRYYEQYF,TGTGCCACCAGCGTCAGCGGGAGATACTACGAGCAGTACTTC
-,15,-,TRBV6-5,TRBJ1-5,CASSATANSNQPQHF,TGTGCCAGCAGTGCGACCGCGAATAGCAATCAGCCCCAGCATTTT
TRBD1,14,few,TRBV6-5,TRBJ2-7,CASSTDRGPYEQYF,TGTGCCAGCAGCACCGACAGGGGCCCCTACGAGCAGTACTTC